Listed below are T cell receptor beta chains from one sample, sequenced in a study of PD-L1 blockade in urothelial cancer. Profiled with immunoSEQ multiplex PCR; TCRdb holds only in-frame clones, not every one. Here the sample spans around 40,000 clones, approximately 86% being singletons. The source was PBMCs, collected around atezolizumab (anti-PD-L1) treatment. These receptors were collected from a man between 60 and 75 years old with urothelial cancer. The CDR3 runs from the conserved cysteine through the conserved F or W. D genes are given only for firm matches. Not every row has a clone size; where given, it reads once, few, many or a size class.

j_call: TRBJ1-1; clone_size: -; d_call: TRBD1; v_call: TRBV7-8; cdr3_nt: TGTGCCAGCAGCTCGGACAGGCGAAGGGCTGAAGCTTTCTTT; cdr3_aa: CASSSDRRRAEAFF
j_call: TRBJ1-5; clone_size: once; d_call: -; v_call: TRBV5-4; cdr3_nt: TGTGCCAGCAGCTTGGACGGGGGTGGGAGCAATCAGCCCCAGCATTTT; cdr3_aa: CASSLDGGGSNQPQHF
j_call: TRBJ2-5; clone_size: -; d_call: TRBD2; v_call: TRBV19; cdr3_nt: TGTGCCAGTAGTATACGGCCTAGCGGGATAGGTGAGACCCAGTACTTC; cdr3_aa: CASSIRPSGIGETQYF
j_call: TRBJ2-2; clone_size: -; d_call: TRBD2; v_call: TRBV27; cdr3_nt: TGTGCCAGCAGTTTTAGCGGGGTCGGAACCACCGGGGAGCTGTTTTTT; cdr3_aa: CASSFSGVGTTGELFF
j_call: TRBJ2-7; clone_size: -; d_call: -; v_call: TRBV4-2; cdr3_nt: TGTGCCAGCAGCCGAGGGGGGGGACAGGGGATAGCGGGGGCCTCCTACGAGCAGTACTTC; cdr3_aa: CASSRGGGQGIAGASYEQYF
j_call: TRBJ2-2; clone_size: -; d_call: -; v_call: TRBV7-7; cdr3_nt: TGTGCTCTCAGAAGGAGGGACACCGGGGAGCTGTTTTTT; cdr3_aa: CALRRRDTGELFF
j_call: TRBJ1-5; clone_size: -; d_call: -; v_call: TRBV4-3; cdr3_nt: TGCGCCAGCAGCCAAGATCTAACAGGACGGCCCCAGCATTTT; cdr3_aa: CASSQDLTGRPQHF
j_call: TRBJ2-7; clone_size: -; d_call: TRBD1; v_call: TRBV11-2; cdr3_nt: TGTGCCAGCAGCTTAGGCAGGGGGACCTACGAGCAGTACTTC; cdr3_aa: CASSLGRGTYEQYF
j_call: TRBJ2-3; clone_size: -; d_call: -; v_call: TRBV6-5; cdr3_nt: TGTGCCAGCAGAACTCCCAAATTAGATACGCAGTATTTT; cdr3_aa: CASRTPKLDTQYF
j_call: TRBJ2-3; clone_size: -; d_call: TRBD1; v_call: TRBV14; cdr3_nt: TGTGCCAGCAGCCGAAGGGTAACAGGGGGCCGAGCAGATACGCAGTATTTT; cdr3_aa: CASSRRVTGGRADTQYF
j_call: TRBJ1-1; clone_size: -; d_call: -; v_call: TRBV5-5; cdr3_nt: TGTGCCAGCAGCTTGGTAGGTGGAGGACTTAGAAGTGGTGAAGCTTTCTTT; cdr3_aa: CASSLVGGGLRSGEAFF
j_call: TRBJ1-1; clone_size: -; d_call: -; v_call: TRBV11-3; cdr3_nt: TGTGCCAGCAGCCGGGGGGCGGGAAGAAACACTGAAGCTTTCTTT; cdr3_aa: CASSRGAGRNTEAFF
j_call: TRBJ2-7; clone_size: -; d_call: TRBD1; v_call: TRBV18; cdr3_nt: TGTGCCAGCTCTTCAGGGGGTGGTTACGAGCAGTACTTC; cdr3_aa: CASSSGGGYEQYF
j_call: TRBJ2-7; clone_size: once; d_call: TRBD1; v_call: TRBV6-5; cdr3_nt: TGTGCCAGCAGGGGACAGGGGCGGGACGAGCAGTACTTC; cdr3_aa: CASRGQGRDEQYF
j_call: TRBJ1-3; clone_size: once; d_call: -; v_call: TRBV6-5; cdr3_nt: TGTGCCAGCAGTCGCGGGGTTACTGGAAACACCATATATTTT; cdr3_aa: CASSRGVTGNTIYF
j_call: TRBJ1-2; clone_size: -; d_call: TRBD1; v_call: TRBV6-5; cdr3_nt: TGTGCCAGCAGTAAGACAGGGTTCGGCTACACCTTC; cdr3_aa: CASSKTGFGYTF
j_call: TRBJ2-3; clone_size: -; d_call: TRBD2; v_call: TRBV6-5; cdr3_nt: TGTGCCAGCACCGCACTAGCGAAAGGAGATACGCAGTATTTT; cdr3_aa: CASTALAKGDTQYF
j_call: TRBJ1-2; clone_size: -; d_call: -; v_call: TRBV7-9; cdr3_nt: TGTGCCAGCAGCCCCATAGTGGGAGGGCAGCTCTATGGCTACACCTTC; cdr3_aa: CASSPIVGGQLYGYTF
j_call: TRBJ2-1; clone_size: -; d_call: TRBD2; v_call: TRBV19; cdr3_nt: TGTGCCAGTAGTTTTAGCGGGTCTGGTCTCAATGAGCAGTTCTTC; cdr3_aa: CASSFSGSGLNEQFF
j_call: TRBJ2-1; clone_size: -; d_call: -; v_call: TRBV7-3; cdr3_nt: TGTGCCAGCAGCTTAAGGGGGGGCACTGAGCAGTTCTTC; cdr3_aa: CASSLRGGTEQFF
j_call: TRBJ1-4; clone_size: -; d_call: -; v_call: TRBV19; cdr3_nt: TGTGCCAGTAGGGACCGAGGGTATGAAAAACTGTTTTTT; cdr3_aa: CASRDRGYEKLFF
j_call: TRBJ1-2; clone_size: -; d_call: TRBD1; v_call: TRBV30; cdr3_nt: TGTGCCTGGAGTGACGGACAGGGGTCCTATGGCTACACCTTC; cdr3_aa: CAWSDGQGSYGYTF
j_call: TRBJ1-1; clone_size: -; d_call: TRBD1; v_call: TRBV5-8; cdr3_nt: TGTGCCAGCAGCTGGGGGACAGGGCCCCGGGGTACTGAAGCTTTCTTT; cdr3_aa: CASSWGTGPRGTEAFF
j_call: TRBJ2-1; clone_size: once; d_call: TRBD1; v_call: TRBV27; cdr3_nt: TGTGCCAGCGCTTACTTCGGGACAGGGGTCCACAATGAGCAGTTCTTC; cdr3_aa: CASAYFGTGVHNEQFF
j_call: TRBJ1-2; clone_size: -; d_call: -; v_call: TRBV30; cdr3_nt: TGTGCCTGGAGTTCTTCGGGGGATAATGGCTACACCTTC; cdr3_aa: CAWSSSGDNGYTF
j_call: TRBJ2-1; clone_size: few; d_call: -; v_call: TRBV5-1; cdr3_nt: TGCGCCAGCAGCTTCTCCGAGGATGAGCAGTTCTTC; cdr3_aa: CASSFSEDEQFF
j_call: TRBJ1-1; clone_size: -; d_call: -; v_call: TRBV4-3; cdr3_nt: TGCGCCAGCAGCCAAGATCTACAGGGAAGGAACACTGAAGCTTTCTTT; cdr3_aa: CASSQDLQGRNTEAFF
j_call: TRBJ2-7; clone_size: -; d_call: -; v_call: TRBV19; cdr3_nt: TGTGCCAGTAGTATCGGGTTTAGCTCCTACGAGCAGTACTTC; cdr3_aa: CASSIGFSSYEQYF
j_call: TRBJ1-1; clone_size: -; d_call: -; v_call: TRBV9; cdr3_nt: TGTGCCAGCAGCACAGGACAGCCGAACACTGAAGCTTTCTTT; cdr3_aa: CASSTGQPNTEAFF
j_call: TRBJ1-4; clone_size: -; d_call: -; v_call: TRBV19; cdr3_nt: TGTGCCAGTAAATTAGGGGAAGCTATCGATAATGAAAAACTGTTTTTT; cdr3_aa: CASKLGEAIDNEKLFF
j_call: TRBJ1-4; clone_size: -; d_call: -; v_call: TRBV19; cdr3_nt: TGTGCCAGTAAGGTCAGGCCCTTTAATGAAAAACTGTTTTTT; cdr3_aa: CASKVRPFNEKLFF
j_call: TRBJ1-2; clone_size: once; d_call: -; v_call: TRBV6-5; cdr3_nt: TGTGCCAGTAAGACCGGAGAGAACTTCTATGGCTACACCTTC; cdr3_aa: CASKTGENFYGYTF
j_call: TRBJ1-6; clone_size: -; d_call: -; v_call: TRBV30; cdr3_nt: TGTGCCTGGGCGGCCACCAATTCACCCCTCCACTTT; cdr3_aa: CAWAATNSPLHF
j_call: TRBJ2-3; clone_size: -; d_call: TRBD2; v_call: TRBV27; cdr3_nt: TGTGCCAGCAGTCCAAGGACTAGCGGTACAGATACGCAGTATTTT; cdr3_aa: CASSPRTSGTDTQYF
j_call: TRBJ1-3; clone_size: -; d_call: -; v_call: TRBV7-2; cdr3_nt: TGTGCCAGCAGCTACTTCCTCGAAAACACCATATATTTT; cdr3_aa: CASSYFLENTIYF
j_call: TRBJ2-7; clone_size: once; d_call: -; v_call: TRBV27; cdr3_nt: TGTGCCAGCAGTTTATTTGGTAGGGAGGCCTACGAGCAGTACTTC; cdr3_aa: CASSLFGREAYEQYF
j_call: TRBJ2-2; clone_size: -; d_call: TRBD1; v_call: TRBV4-2; cdr3_nt: TGTGCCAGCAGGGACAGGCAGAACACCGGGGAGCTGTTTTTT; cdr3_aa: CASRDRQNTGELFF
j_call: TRBJ2-5; clone_size: -; d_call: -; v_call: TRBV4-2; cdr3_nt: TGTGCCAGCAGCCAAGATTCTTGGGGGCGGGAGACCCAGTACTTC; cdr3_aa: CASSQDSWGRETQYF
j_call: TRBJ1-4; clone_size: -; d_call: -; v_call: TRBV18; cdr3_nt: TGTGCCAGCTCACCATTCGGGTTTCATGAAAAACTGTTTTTT; cdr3_aa: CASSPFGFHEKLFF
j_call: TRBJ2-1; clone_size: -; d_call: TRBD1; v_call: TRBV6-6; cdr3_nt: TGTGCCAGCAGCCCGGGACAGGGGTCCATTAAAAATGAGCAGTTCTTC; cdr3_aa: CASSPGQGSIKNEQFF
j_call: TRBJ2-4; clone_size: -; d_call: -; v_call: TRBV7-2; cdr3_nt: TGTGCCAGCAGCTCATTTACGCCGGGAGCCAAAAACATTCAGTACTTC; cdr3_aa: CASSSFTPGAKNIQYF
j_call: TRBJ2-1; clone_size: -; d_call: TRBD2; v_call: TRBV6-1; cdr3_nt: TGTGCCAGCAGGGGGACTAGATCGGGCTACAATGAGCAGTTCTTC; cdr3_aa: CASRGTRSGYNEQFF
j_call: TRBJ1-2; clone_size: -; d_call: -; v_call: TRBV5-6; cdr3_nt: TGTGCCAGCAGCCCCAACCCGGGGGGCTATGGCTACACCTTC; cdr3_aa: CASSPNPGGYGYTF
j_call: TRBJ1-1; clone_size: -; d_call: -; v_call: TRBV30; cdr3_nt: TGTGCCTGGGAGGCACAGGGAAAAACTGAAGCTTTCTTT; cdr3_aa: CAWEAQGKTEAFF
j_call: TRBJ2-7; clone_size: once; d_call: -; v_call: TRBV19; cdr3_nt: TGTGCCAGTAGTATACGGGGCTACGAGCAGTACTTC; cdr3_aa: CASSIRGYEQYF
j_call: TRBJ1-1; clone_size: -; d_call: TRBD1; v_call: TRBV5-1; cdr3_nt: TGCGCCAGCAGCTTAGGACAGGAGCTCACTGAAGCTTTCTTT; cdr3_aa: CASSLGQELTEAFF
j_call: TRBJ2-1; clone_size: -; d_call: TRBD2; v_call: TRBV10-3; cdr3_nt: TGTGCCAGTGGACTAGCGGGCCTCTCCTACAATGAGCAGTTCTTC; cdr3_aa: CASGLAGLSYNEQFF
j_call: TRBJ2-5; clone_size: -; d_call: TRBD2; v_call: TRBV7-7; cdr3_nt: TGTGCTAGCACCTCAGTAGCGGGAAAAATAGAGACCCAGTACTTC; cdr3_aa: CASTSVAGKIETQYF
j_call: TRBJ2-2; clone_size: medium-sized; d_call: -; v_call: TRBV4-1; cdr3_nt: TGCGCCAGCAGCACAATCGACATGGGACTTCTCACCGGGGAGCTGTTTTTT; cdr3_aa: CASSTIDMGLLTGELFF
j_call: TRBJ1-1; clone_size: -; d_call: -; v_call: TRBV19; cdr3_nt: TGTGCCAGCAGGGGCACGAACACTGAAGCTTTCTTT; cdr3_aa: CASRGTNTEAFF
j_call: TRBJ1-1; clone_size: -; d_call: -; v_call: TRBV19; cdr3_nt: TGTGCCAGTAGGCAGACACAGGGAGGGCTGAACACTGAAGCTTTCTTT; cdr3_aa: CASRQTQGGLNTEAFF
j_call: TRBJ2-1; clone_size: -; d_call: TRBD1; v_call: TRBV4-1; cdr3_nt: TGCGCCAGCAGCCAAGATAGGGCAGGGGGCGGTGAGCAGTTCTTC; cdr3_aa: CASSQDRAGGGEQFF
j_call: TRBJ1-5; clone_size: -; d_call: -; v_call: TRBV10-3; cdr3_nt: TGTGCCATCAGTGAGTCACGACAGCCCAATCAGCCCCAGCATTTT; cdr3_aa: CAISESRQPNQPQHF